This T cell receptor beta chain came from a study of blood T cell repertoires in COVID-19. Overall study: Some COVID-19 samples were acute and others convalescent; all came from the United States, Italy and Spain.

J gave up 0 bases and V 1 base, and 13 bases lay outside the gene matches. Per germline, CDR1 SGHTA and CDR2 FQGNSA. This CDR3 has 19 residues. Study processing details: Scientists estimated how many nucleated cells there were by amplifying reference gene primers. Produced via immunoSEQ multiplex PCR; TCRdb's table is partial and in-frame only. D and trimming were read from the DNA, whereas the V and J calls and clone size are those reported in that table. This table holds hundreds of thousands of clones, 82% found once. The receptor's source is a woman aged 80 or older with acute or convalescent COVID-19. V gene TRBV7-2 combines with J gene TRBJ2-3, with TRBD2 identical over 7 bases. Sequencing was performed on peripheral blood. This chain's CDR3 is CASSLDPGRGSASTDTQYF. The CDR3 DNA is TGTGCCAGCAGCTTAGATCCAGGGCGGGGGAGCGCTAGCACAGATACGCAGTATTTT.